Below, 10 T cell receptor beta chains from the same sample are listed, as sequenced in a study of chemoradiotherapy in HPV16-positive cancers. Sequencing used immunoSEQ multiplex PCR; TCRdb keeps in-frame clones, though not all of them. The data contain approximately 12,000 clones, over 75% of them singletons. Sample collection was performed from a patient who underwent chemoradiotherapy. The receptors here all came from a human donor with HPV-associated anogenital cancer.

The genes are TRBV7-6 and TRBJ1-3; no firm D call. Trimming cost V 4 bases and J 0 bases, with 10 bases left between them. The CDR3 loop spans 15 amino acids. Germline V gene sequence: CDR1 SGHVS, CDR2 FNYEAQ. This CDR3 is CASSSLGSSGNTIYF. DNA for the CDR3: TGTGCCAGCAGCTCGTTAGGAAGCTCTGGAAACACCATATATTTT.

The rearrangement links TRBV5-4 to TRBJ1-2, with 12 bases lining up with TRBD1. V shed 3 bases and J 1 base; nucleotides not matched to a gene: 7. The CDR3 extends over 17 amino acids. CDR1 is SGHNT and CDR2 is YYREEE in the germline V gene (reference sequence). The CDR3 DNA reads TGTGCCAGCAGCTCTCCGGGACAGGGGGCTGATAACTATGGCTACACCTTC. It translates to CASSSPGQGADNYGYTF.

This sequence joins TRBV7-2 and TRBJ2-3; 11 bases align to TRBD2. Trimming at V came to 5 bases and at J to 6 bases, leaving 7 bases not matched to a gene. The CDR3 contains 15 residues. Looked up from germline, CDR1 is SGHTA and CDR2 is FQGNSA. CDR3 sequence: CASSLSGGAIDTQYF. As DNA, the CDR3 is TGTGCCAGCAGCCTTAGCGGGGGGGCCATCGATACGCAGTATTTT.

The chain carries TRBV7-2 and TRBJ2-3; 7 nucleotides match TRBD2. CDR3 length equals 16 residues. V lost 5 bases and J lost 6; bases outside the gene matches: 14. Germline V CDR1 and CDR2: SGHTA, FQGNSA. The CDR3 DNA sequence: TGTGCCAGCAGCCCGAACCTTATACCGGGGGGTGATACGCAGTATTTT. It encodes CASSPNLIPGGDTQYF.

V and J are TRBV7-9 and TRBJ1-1, with no clear D. V shed 2 bases and J shed 1 base, with 5 bases lying between them. Germline CDR1 SEHNR, CDR2 FQNEAQ (reference sequence). The CDR3 covers 13 residues. Written as DNA, the CDR3 is TGTGCCAGCAGCTTAATATCGAACACTGAAGCTTTCTTT. This translates into CASSLISNTEAFF.

The chain links TRBV19 to TRBJ2-3, with a weak D call TRBD2 (6 bases). The V end was cut by 5 bases, the J end by 7 bases, with 16 bases between. Germline V CDR1 and CDR2: LNHDA, SQIVND (reference sequence). The CDR3 extends over 14 amino acids. The CDR3 protein is CASSPRERGNTQYF. The DNA of the CDR3 is TGTGCCAGTAGTCCTCGAGAGCGCGGGAATACGCAGTATTTT. The full variable domain, with the rest looked up from reference TRBV19 and TRBJ2-3, is DGGITQSPKYLFRKEGQNVTLSCEQNLNHDAMYWYRQDPGQGLRLIYYSQIVNDFQKGDIAEGYSVSREKKESFPLTVTSAQKNPTAFYLCASSPRERGNTQYFGPGTRLTVL.

In regard to this clone: One end of the junction varies from germline; a read error may be responsible. The chain links TRBV28 to TRBJ1-2; D gene ambiguous. Germline V gene data show CDR1 as MDHEN and CDR2 as SYDVKM. The CDR3 covers 14 residues. CDR3 protein: CASRNDKKNYSYTF. The CDR3 DNA follows: TGTGCCAGCAGGAATGACAAGAAGAACTATAGCTACACCTTC.

The rearrangement joins TRBV5-1 to TRBJ1-2, with 8 bases matching TRBD1. CDR3 size: 14 residues. With V trimmed by 4 bases and J by 7 bases, 9 bases remained unmatched. Per the germline V gene, CDR1 is SGHRS and CDR2 is YFSETQ. The DNA of the CDR3 is TGCGCCAGCAGCCTGGACCCAGGGGGCCCTGGCTACACCTTC. Residues: CASSLDPGGPGYTF.

This chain connects TRBV7-8 to TRBJ1-1, with a weak D call TRBD1 (5 bases). Germline-derived CDR1 and CDR2 are SGHVS and FQNEAQ. V gave up 3 bases and J gave up 8 bases, with 13 bases separating them. The CDR3 spans 13 residues. The CDR3 DNA reads TGTGCCAGCAGCTTGGGGATGGGGCGGGAAGCTTTCTTT. It is translated as CASSLGMGREAFF.

J is TRBJ2-1 and V is TRBV30; the match to TRBD2 covers 7 bases. Germline V gene sequence: CDR1 GTSNPN, CDR2 SVGIG (reference sequence). The CDR3 extends over 12 amino acids. J lost 13 bases, V lost 5 bases, and 11 bases had no gene match. The CDR3 bases are TGTGCCTGGGACGACACTAGCGTCTCCCAGTTCTTC. It yields the protein CAWDDTSVSQFF.